This T cell receptor beta chain was captured by sequencing in a study of identical twins. MiXCR, applied by TCRdb to the 5' RACE reads, yields one record per CDR3 protein. The sample has fewer than 650,000 distinct CDR3 sequences; 9.5% to 10% are singletons. This clonotype occurred a few times. No antigen is known for it. The V gene's germline CDR1 is SNHLY and CDR2 FYNNEI. V lost 1 base, J lost 4 bases, and 10 bases lay in between. The CDR3 sequence is 14 residues long. The study, taken as a whole, reports: Low generation probability was overrepresented in out-of-frame alpha sequences shared by twins.

These data also featured in a second study, about yellow fever vaccine responses in identical twins.

This TCR derives from a woman aged 18-29 years in good health. The chain carries TRBV2 and TRBJ1-1, with D tentatively TRBD1 (6 bases). The sequenced material came from PBMCs. CDR3 in amino acids: CASSEEQGTTEAFF. In DNA form, the CDR3 reads TGTGCCAGCAGTGAAGAACAGGGTACCACTGAAGCTTTCTTT.